The text below deals with one T cell receptor beta chain. The target of this receptor is not known. No per-base quality is available; no much larger clone lies one base away. One collaborating source in Seattle enrolled patients while the patients were actively infected and followed the patients over time throughout the course of disease. The collaborating institutions used their own protocols to collect whole blood in K2EDTA tubes. For TCRbeta analysis, collaborators shipped samples in one of three forms: frozen whole blood, isolated PBMCs, or DNA extracted from either of those sample types. The immunoSEQ Assay, a bias-controlled multiplex PCR, was used to amplify TCRbeta CDR3 regions from genomic DNA. The authors' pipeline ran thus. Nucleated cell counts per sample were estimated from amplification of reference gene primers within the assay. Sequence reads were collapsed and filtered to measure the absolute abundance of every unique TCRbeta CDR3 rearrangement. For each sample, productive Simpson clonality was calculated by taking the square root of Simpson's diversity index across productive rearrangements. Here the immuneACCESS table is served through TCRdb, limited to in-frame sequences with V and J called. Missing clones are a known gap in these copies; in checked studies unresolved V genes cover under half, and the rest lacks a known reason. The V and J calls and the clone size are those of that table, but D and trimming were determined from the DNA. This sample lists under 400,000 clones; almost 90% were detected once. Approximately 2.9% of the sample comes from the top ten.

This entry belongs to a study of blood T cell repertoires in COVID-19 (dated by TCRdb to the early 2020s). Notes on the research overall: The collaborator samples originated in the United States, Italy and Spain and spanned the acute and convalescent phases of COVID-19. The samples were drawn from two sources: the first 160 participants of the ongoing ImmuneRACE study, and fewer than 1,500 subjects contributed by 6 global collaborators. Where available, HLA class I and class II types were taken from metadata supplied by the sample provider and were not determined by assay-based typing. The repertoires were released in a freely available public database meant as a resource for research on the immune response to SARS-CoV-2. The material from the prospective study consisted of cDNA or gDNA derived from T cells, B-cell-depleted T cells, or PBMCs. Subjects who had been exposed to COVID-19, were actively infected with it, or had recovered from it provided the deeply sampled blood TCRbeta repertoires that made up the dataset. Sample metadata almost always included a de-identified subject ID, COVID-19 status, age in years and sex.

The investigation overall reported the following: The amount of clinical and demographic metadata varied by source and participant and was provided uncurated.

CDR1 and CDR2 were assigned from the germline V gene as SGHAT and FQNNGV. Its CDR3 holds 13 amino acids, cysteine through phenylalanine. Only the CDR3 region is kept as DNA, spanning 39 bases read in frame from base 1. A distance of 8 bases separates the germline ends of V and J, which lose 1 base and 5 bases respectively. Input material: peripheral blood. The receptor was derived from a woman aged 30 to 39 with COVID-19, enrolled during active disease. The receptor chain draws on TRBV11-2 and TRBJ2-5; 6 matching bases give a weak D call of TRBD2. The CDR3 region has the sequence CASSLAGVETQYF. The sequenced DNA is TGTGCCAGCAGCTTAGCGGGAGTGGAGACCCAGTACTTC. Here the CDR3 is joined to the reference TRBV11-2 and TRBJ2-5 genes, and the full variable domain is: EAGVAQSPRYKIIEKRQSVAFWCNPISGHATLYWYQQILGQGPKLLIQFQNNGVVDDSQLPKDRFSAERLKGVDSTLKIQPAKLEDSAVYLCASSLAGVETQYFGPGTRLLVL.